The entry that follows covers one TCR beta chain sequence. The antigen is unknown. All donors came from Russia, were Caucasian and healthy, and spanned ages about 6 to 100. Each donor supplied roughly 9.2 milliliters of peripheral blood. The source of the sample is a study of blood T cells in healthy people across ages. With 8 bases removed from V and 3 bases from J, the gap between germline ends came to 8 bases. Germline assignment: CDR1 LNHDA and CDR2 SQIVND (reference sequence). This CDR3 spans 11 amino acids. A second about 7 to 12 cycle PCR used barcoded and J-beta primers. TCRdb reprocessed the 5' RACE reads via MiXCR and lists one record per CDR3 protein. Among about 1,800,000 distinct CDR3 sequences listed, roughly 27% were seen once. Findings and limits, study-wide: Leaving the PBMCs unsorted stopped any conclusive comparison of naive versus antigen-experienced cells. Age brought a roughly linear fall in TCR beta diversity measured per million T cells.

This receptor was identified in a woman aged 25 to 39 in good health. The chain links TRBV19 to TRBJ2-7; the D call may be TRBD1 or TRBD2 (5 bases each). Sequenced material: blood. CDR3 in DNA: TGTGCCAGTGGGGACGTCTACGAGCAGTACTTC. Encoded protein: CASGDVYEQYF. Complete variable domain (other parts from reference TRBV19 and TRBJ2-7): DGGITQSPKYLFRKEGQNVTLSCEQNLNHDAMYWYRQDPGQGLRLIYYSQIVNDFQKGDIAEGYSVSREKKESFPLTVTSAQKNPTAFYLCASGDVYEQYFGPGTRLTVT.